The rows below give T cell receptor beta chains drawn from one sample of a study of Graves' ophthalmopathy and Graves' hyperthyroidism. TCRdb passed the multiplex PCR reads through MiXCR, listing each CDR3 protein once. The sample includes 200,000 to 300,000 distinct CDR3 sequences, around 45% of them seen just once. Sample: peripheral blood. Receptors were obtained from an adult man with Graves' ophthalmopathy. Each CDR3 is given with its conserved first and last residue. The D gene is left open where the match is weak. Size is omitted from some rows. Given values are once, few, many or a class for expanded clones.

d_call	clone_size	v_call	j_call	cdr3_nt	cdr3_aa
NA	few	TRBV12-3/TRBV12-4	TRBJ1-1	TGTGCCACCAGTGAGGGGACCGGGTTGAACACTGAAGCTTTCTTT	CATSEGTGLNTEAFF
NA	NA	TRBV7-9	TRBJ2-7	TGTGCCAGCAGCTCCAGTGATTCGGGGAGAATTTACGAGCAGTACTTC	CASSSSDSGRIYEQYF
NA	NA	TRBV24-1	TRBJ2-6	TGTGCCAGCAGCCTCGATGGTCTGGGGTCTGGGGCCAACGTCCTGACTTTC	CASSLDGLGSGANVLTF
NA	NA	TRBV12-3/TRBV12-4	TRBJ1-1	TGTGCCAGCAGTGCCGCGGGAATAGCTTTCTTT	CASSAAGIAFF
NA	NA	TRBV7-2	TRBJ2-2	TGTGCCAGCAGCTACAGGACTGGCCCCGAGGGCGCCGGGGAGCTGTTTTTT	CASSYRTGPEGAGELFF
NA	NA	TRBV5-8	TRBJ2-5	TGTGCCAGCAGCTTGGATGGACGGAGCTTGACCCAGTACTTC	CASSLDGRSLTQYF
NA	NA	TRBV4-2	TRBJ1-3	TGTGCCAGCAGCCAAGACTCTTCCTCTGGAAACACCATATATTTT	CASSQDSSSGNTIYF
NA	NA	TRBV7-2	TRBJ2-2	TGTGCCTGCCCAGACTCCACCGGGGAGCTGTTTTTT	CACPDSTGELFF
NA	once	TRBV7-6	TRBJ2-2	TGTGCCAGCAGCCAAGATGGCCAGGGGCGCACCGGGGAGCTGTTTTTT	CASSQDGQGRTGELFF
NA	NA	TRBV6-5	TRBJ2-5	TGTGCCAGCAGTTACGGAAACAGGCAGGAGACCCAGTACTTC	CASSYGNRQETQYF
NA	NA	TRBV6-5	TRBJ2-2	TGTGCCAGCAGTCACTACGGCGGGGAGCTGTTTTTT	CASSHYGGELFF
TRBD1	NA	TRBV29-1	TRBJ1-2	TGCAGCACCCCATTACTTGAGGACAGGGGGCGGAATGGCTACACCTTC	CSTPLLEDRGRNGYTF
NA	NA	TRBV19	TRBJ2-7	TGTGCCGGTTCCAAAGCCGGTTTTAGATACGAGCAGTACTTC	CAGSKAGFRYEQYF
NA	NA	TRBV29-1	TRBJ2-5	TGCAGCGTTGAATCGCAAGAGACCCAGTACTTC	CSVESQETQYF
NA	few	TRBV7-6	TRBJ1-4	TGTGCCAGCAGCCTGGATGACAGCGTGAATGAAAAACTGTTTTTT	CASSLDDSVNEKLFF
TRBD1	once	TRBV4-1	TRBJ2-5	TGCGCCAGCAGCCCCTTTGGGACAGTAAAAGAGACCCAGTACTTC	CASSPFGTVKETQYF
TRBD1	many	TRBV10-2	TRBJ1-3	TGCGCCAGTTCCGACAGGGCTGGAAACACCATATATTTT	CASSDRAGNTIYF
TRBD2	once	TRBV7-9	TRBJ2-2	TGCGCCAGCAGCTTGTCTAGCGGGGGCCACGGGGAGCTGTTTTTT	CASSLSSGGHGELFF
NA	many	TRBV2	TRBJ1-5	TGTGCCAGCAAAGGGTCCTACAATCAGCCCCAGCATTTT	CASKGSYNQPQHF
NA	few	TRBV20-1	TRBJ2-7	TGCAGTGCTAGAGATCTTTCAAGGGGGGGGTACGAGCAGTACTTC	CSARDLSRGGYEQYF
NA	NA	TRBV4-1	TRBJ1-2	TGCGCCAGCAGCCAAGGGCAGGTGGCTAACTATGGCTACACCTTC	CASSQGQVANYGYTF
NA	NA	TRBV19	TRBJ1-5	TGTGCCAGTTGCGCGGGCAATCAGCCCCAGCATTTT	CASCAGNQPQHF